These 17 T cell receptor beta chains came from one sample sequenced in a study of CD8 T cells in ankylosing spondylitis. General observations from the study: A TCR beta motif made of fewer than ten highly homologous variants seemed typical of ankylosing spondylitis blood.

These TCRs' antigens remain unknown. Each CDR3 protein gets one entry after TCRdb re-called the 5' RACE reads with MiXCR. The sample records roughly 700,000 distinct CDR3 sequences, roughly 19% being singletons. Sequencing was performed on blood, either unsorted or a sorted T cell fraction (not recorded which). The source is a male donor with ankylosing spondylitis.

The chain carries TRBV12-3 or TRBV12-4 and TRBJ1-1; perhaps TRBD1 as D (5 bases). This CDR3 has 14 residues. V was pared by 4 bases and J by 5 bases, with 14 bases between. CDR3 region: CASSSGLPRTEAFF. CDR3 DNA sequence: TGTGCCAGCAGTTCGGGACTGCCGCGGACTGAAGCTTTCTTT.

A few counts support this clonotype. The chain carries TRBV20-1 and TRBJ2-1; 7 bases agree with TRBD1. Trimming removed 4 bases from V and 4 bases from J; junction bases left unmatched: 7. This CDR3 is 14 amino acids long. Germline CDR1 DFQATT, CDR2 SNEGSKA (reference sequence). The CDR3 here is CSAISTGQYNEQFF. CDR3 DNA sequence: TGCAGTGCTATATCGACAGGGCAGTACAATGAGCAGTTCTTC.

The chain carries TRBV4-3 and TRBJ1-2, with a possible D match to TRBD1 (6 bases). The CDR3 consists of 15 residues. The germline V gene encodes CDR1 LGHNA and CDR2 YSLEER. Trimming cost V 1 base and J 4 bases, with 13 bases left between them. The CDR3 region is CASSQAAGESYGYTF. The DNA of the CDR3 is TGCGCCAGCAGCCAAGCCGCAGGGGAGAGCTATGGCTACACCTTC.

This clonotype has more than one count but fewer than ten. The chain combines TRBV29-1 with TRBJ2-5; a weak D match, TRBD1 (6 bases). The V end lost 3 bases, the J end lost 5 bases, and 16 bases lay between the germline ends. There are 14 residues in the CDR3. Germline V gene data show CDR1 as SQVTM and CDR2 as ANQGSEA. The CDR3 nucleotides read TGCAGCGTTGACGGAGCAGGGGCGGCGGAGACCCAGTACTTC. Its translation: CSVDGAGAAETQYF.

This clonotype turned up a few times. The V gene is TRBV4-2, the J gene TRBJ2-7, with 7 bases lining up with TRBD2. V shed 2 bases, J shed 2 bases, and the junction held 6 bases outside the gene matches. The CDR3 contains 15 residues. Germline V gives CDR1 LGHNA, CDR2 YNFKEQ. The CDR3, as DNA: TGTGCCAGCAGCCAAAGTCGGGGGGTAACCTACGAGCAGTACTTC. This encodes CASSQSRGVTYEQYF.

CDR3 in DNA: TGCAGCGTTACAGGGACCTTTCTCTCAAGCTCCTACAATGAGCAGTTCTTC. Translating gives CSVTGTFLSSSYNEQFF. The chain carries TRBV29-1 and TRBJ2-1; D may be TRBD1 (6 bases). This CDR3 is 17 amino acids long. Germline V gives CDR1 SQVTM, CDR2 ANQGSEA. V lost 5 bases and J 0 bases, leaving 20 bases between the germline ends.

This clonotype was seen a handful of times. This rearrangement joins TRBV28 to TRBJ2-5; a weak D match, TRBD2 (5 bases). CDR1 is MDHEN, CDR2 SYDVKM, per germline. The ends were cut back, 7 bases at V and 8 bases at J, with 17 bases in the middle. The CDR3 spans 13 residues. Here the CDR3 reads CASTQRLPVTQYF. The CDR3 coding sequence is TGTGCCAGCACCCAACGACTACCAGTCACCCAGTACTTC.

In its sample, this clonotype was seen a few times. The CDR3 region is CASSYGQDGTAFF. The DNA of the CDR3 is TGTGCCAGCAGCTACGGACAGGACGGAACTGCTTTCTTT. The rearrangement uses TRBV5-8 and TRBJ1-1, with 7 bases lining up with TRBD1. J gave up 11 bases and V 3 bases, and 10 bases lay outside the gene matches. The germline V gene has CDR1 SGHTS and CDR2 YDEGEE. This CDR3 has 13 amino acids.

CDR3 in amino acids: CASSRRTGSETQYF. The CDR3 DNA reads as TGTGCCAGCAGCCGTCGGACAGGGTCAGAGACCCAGTACTTC. The chain employs TRBV12-3 or TRBV12-4 and TRBJ2-5, with 8 bases matching TRBD1. With 6 bases clipped from V and 4 bases from J, the junction kept 7 bases outside the gene matches. The length of the CDR3 is 14 residues.

J is TRBJ2-3 and V is TRBV10-3; D is perhaps TRBD1 (6 bases). Germline V gives CDR1 ENHRY, CDR2 SYGVKD. V was shortened by 4 bases and J by 0 bases, with 11 bases between the two germline ends. CDR3 length: 15 amino acids. The CDR3 nucleotides are TGTGCCATCAGTGGGGGGACATACAGCACAGATACGCAGTATTTT. Its protein is CAISGGTYSTDTQYF.

V and J are TRBV4-1 and TRBJ2-1, with 14 bases aligning to TRBD2. The CDR3 contains 17 residues. Per the germline V gene, CDR1 is MGHRA and CDR2 is YSYEKL. Losses at the gene ends were 1 base for V and 12 bases for J; bases not matched to a gene: 11. This CDR3 is CASSQGTGTSGSWVQFF. The CDR3 region has the DNA TGCGCCAGCAGCCAAGGTACCGGGACTAGCGGGAGTTGGGTGCAGTTCTTC.

The chain carries TRBV20-1 and TRBJ1-6, with 7 positions matching TRBD1. J gave up 5 bases and V 1 base, and 8 bases lay outside the gene matches. Germline CDR1 DFQATT, CDR2 SNEGSKA (reference sequence). This CDR3 is 16 amino acids long. The CDR3 loop is CSARAPAGTDNSPLHF. DNA of the CDR3: TGCAGTGCTAGAGCTCCCGCCGGGACAGATAATTCACCCCTCCACTTT.

This clonotype was counted only a few times. This rearrangement joins TRBV7-2 to TRBJ1-1; D unresolved. The CDR3 has 15 residues. Germline loops: CDR1 SGHTA, CDR2 FQGNSA. V lost 3 bases and J 0 bases, leaving 11 bases between the germline ends. The CDR3 here is CASSFGNSMNTEAFF. CDR3 nucleotides: TGTGCCAGCAGCTTTGGTAATAGCATGAACACTGAAGCTTTCTTT.

The chain combines TRBV18 with TRBJ2-7; D might be TRBD2 (6 bases). This CDR3 comprises 13 residues. Germline assignment: CDR1 KGHSH and CDR2 LQKENI. Deletions cut 2 bases from V and 6 bases from J, with 11 bases between. The CDR3 here is CASSPGGVSEQYF. In DNA form, the CDR3 reads TGTGCCAGCTCACCAGGAGGGGTTTCCGAGCAGTACTTC.

CDR3 in amino acids: CASSRKFLDRANTEAFF. Here the CDR3 DNA reads TGTGCCAGCAGCCGAAAGTTCCTCGACAGGGCGAACACTGAAGCTTTCTTT. V and J are TRBV3-1 and TRBJ1-1, with 7 nucleotides matching TRBD1. The junction had 12 bases not matched to a gene; V was cut back by 4 bases and J by 1 base. Germline loops: CDR1 LGHDT, CDR2 YNNKEL (reference sequence). CDR3 length equals 17 residues.

This clonotype appeared a few times. The rearrangement uses TRBV6-2 or TRBV6-3 and TRBJ1-2; D gene unclear. V lost 6 bases, J lost 5 bases, and 10 bases lay in between. This CDR3 contains 12 residues. CDR1 and CDR2 (germline): MNHEY, SVGEGT. The CDR3: CASRQQVYGYTF. The CDR3, as DNA: TGTGCCAGCAGACAACAAGTGTATGGCTACACCTTC.

Only a few counts were recorded for this clonotype. The rearrangement uses TRBV11-2 and TRBJ1-2; 9 bases line up with TRBD1. CDR3 length: 15 amino acids. Germline V CDR1 and CDR2: SGHAT, FQNNGV. V was clipped by 5 bases and J by 5 bases; unmatched bases: 9. The CDR3 DNA reads TGTGCCAGCAGCCTCGAACTGGGACAGGGTTATGGCTACACCTTC. The encoded protein is CASSLELGQGYGYTF.